This T cell receptor (beta chain) was profiled in a study of tumor-infiltrating lymphocytes in oesophageal squamous cell carcinoma. V lost 6 bases and J lost 0, with 11 bases in between. CDR3 length equals 15 residues. CDR1 and CDR2 from the germline V gene are MNHNY and SVGAGI (reference sequence). TCRdb passed the PCR reads through MiXCR, listing each CDR3 protein once. The table has about 12,000 distinct CDR3 sequences, about 50% seen once; the top ten hold over 30%. This receptor was identified in a female donor with esophageal squamous cell carcinoma. Sequenced input: esophageal tumor tissue. V and J are TRBV6-6 and TRBJ1-4; no definite D call. CDR3 DNA: TGTGCCAGCAGCAGGCAGTTTGCAACTAATGAAAAACTGTTTTTT. It translates to CASSRQFATNEKLFF.